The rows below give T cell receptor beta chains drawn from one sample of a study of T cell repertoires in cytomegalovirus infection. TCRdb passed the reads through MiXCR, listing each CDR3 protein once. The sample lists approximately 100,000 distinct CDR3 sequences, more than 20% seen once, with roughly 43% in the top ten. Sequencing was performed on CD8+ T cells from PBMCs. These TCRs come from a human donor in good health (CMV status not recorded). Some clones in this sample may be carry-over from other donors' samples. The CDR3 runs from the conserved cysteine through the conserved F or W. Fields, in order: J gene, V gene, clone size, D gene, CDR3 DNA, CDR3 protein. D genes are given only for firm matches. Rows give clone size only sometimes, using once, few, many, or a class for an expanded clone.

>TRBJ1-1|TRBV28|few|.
TGTGCCAGCAGTCCACAGGGTCCCGAAGCTTTCTTT
CASSPQGPEAFF
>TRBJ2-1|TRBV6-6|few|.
TGTGCCAGCAGGGAGACTAGTGGCTCCTACAATGAGCAGTTCTTC
CASRETSGSYNEQFF
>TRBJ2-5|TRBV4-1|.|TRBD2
TGCGCCAGCAGCCAATCTCTAGCGGGGGGGCGGGAGACCCAGTACTTC
CASSQSLAGGRETQYF
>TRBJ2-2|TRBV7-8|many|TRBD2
TGTGCCAGCAGCCCGGGACTAGCGGAGAACACCGGGGAGCTGTTTTTT
CASSPGLAENTGELFF
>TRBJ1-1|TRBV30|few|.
TGTGCCTGGAGAACAGATATAAACACTGAAGCTTTCTTT
CAWRTDINTEAFF
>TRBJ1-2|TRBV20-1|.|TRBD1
TGCAGTGCTCCGGCGGGGACAGGAAACTATGGCTACACCTTC
CSAPAGTGNYGYTF
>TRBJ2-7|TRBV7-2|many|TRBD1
TGTGCCAGCAGCTTCAGGGGACAGCTCTACGAGCAGTACTTC
CASSFRGQLYEQYF
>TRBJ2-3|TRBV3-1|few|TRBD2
TGTGCCAGCAACGATGGTGGACTAGCGGTCACCAAGGAAGATACGCAGTATTTT
CASNDGGLAVTKEDTQYF
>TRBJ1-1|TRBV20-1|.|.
TGCAGTGCTAGGGGTCGGCGGGGGATCGGACTCACTGAAGCTTTCTTT
CSARGRRGIGLTEAFF
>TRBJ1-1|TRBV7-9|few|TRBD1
TGTGCCAGCAGCACAGGGGGCCGGAACGAAGCTTTCTTT
CASSTGGRNEAFF
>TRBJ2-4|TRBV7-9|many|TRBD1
TGTGCCAGCACCCCGGGACAGGGAGCCAAAAACATTCAGTACTTC
CASTPGQGAKNIQYF
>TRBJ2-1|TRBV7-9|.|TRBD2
TGTGCCAGCAGCTCCGGACTAGCCGATGAGCAGTTCTTC
CASSSGLADEQFF
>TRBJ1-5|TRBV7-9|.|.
TGTGCCAGCAGCTCCCGTCTTGATAGCAATCAGCCCCAGCATTTT
CASSSRLDSNQPQHF
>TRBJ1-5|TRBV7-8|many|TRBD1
TGTGCCAGCAGCTTAACAGGGGTGAGCAATCAGCCCCAGCATTTT
CASSLTGVSNQPQHF
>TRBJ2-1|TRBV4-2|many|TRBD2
TGTGCCAGCAGTCTAACCGGGACTAGCGGCATTCCGAGCTCCTACAATGAGCAGTTCTTC
CASSLTGTSGIPSSYNEQFF